The source of this T cell receptor (beta chain) is a study of cytomegalovirus exposure and HLA in healthy donors. A word on this clone: What it binds is unknown.

PCR used 60 Vbeta primers and 13 Jbeta primers. The repertoire was sequenced with immunoSEQ multiplex PCR; TCRdb's copy has only in-frame clones and lacks some. This sample has under 200,000 clones, with approximately 81% found just once. Points from the study as a whole: In most subjects, TCR beta sequences reportedly gave accurate predictions of HLA-A and HLA-B alleles.

V lost 2 bases and J lost 5, with 15 bases in between. This CDR3 is built from 15 residues. Germline CDR1 is MNHEY and CDR2 is SVGAGI. J is TRBJ2-5 and V is TRBV6-5; D uncertain. The sample was PBMCs. The receptor was isolated from a female donor in good health and CMV-seronegative. The CDR3 sequence is CASSYLSAGQETQYF. The CDR3 DNA follows: TGTGCCAGCAGTTACCTTTCCGCAGGCCAGGAGACCCAGTACTTC.